This TCR beta chain was sequenced in a study of blood T cell repertoires in COVID-19. Whole-study context: T cells, B-cell-depleted T cells, or PBMCs provided the cDNA or gDNA that served as material.

As handled by the study authors: Estimation of nucleated cell counts relied on the amplification of reference gene primers. Repertoires were generated with immunoSEQ multiplex PCR, while TCRdb's copy carries only in-frame clones and drops some. V, J and clone size were drawn from that table, and D and trimming were deduced from the DNA. This sample has around 50,000 clones, with around 80% found just once. The CDR3 extends over 16 amino acids. The V gene lost 6 bases and the J gene lost 8 bases, with 22 bases spanning the gap. Germline lookup yields CDR1 LNHDA and CDR2 SQIVND (reference sequence). The clonotype originates from a man between 65 and 85 years old with acute or convalescent COVID-19. The chain carries TRBV19 and TRBJ1-4; D is perhaps TRBD1 (5 bases). Source material: peripheral blood. DNA for the CDR3: TGTGCCAGTAGCGTGCAGGGAGAGGGAGGAAAAGAAAAACTGTTTTTT. Translation: CASSVQGEGGKEKLFF.